These 24 T cell receptor beta chains were sequenced from one sample in a study of cytomegalovirus exposure and HLA in healthy donors. Researchers ran the PCR with 60 Vbeta and 13 Jbeta primers. Sequenced by immunoSEQ multiplex PCR; TCRdb stores in-frame clones only, minus some. The table shows around 100,000 clones, with 60% to 85% occurring only once. The sample consisted of PBMCs. The receptors were sampled from a female donor in good health and CMV-seropositive.

The chain employs TRBV6-5 and TRBJ2-7; TRBD1 aligns across 10 bases. Germline V gene data show CDR1 as MNHEY and CDR2 as SVGAGI. Trimming took 6 bases from V and 3 from J; bases not matched to a gene: 5. This CDR3 is 14 amino acids long. The CDR3 is CASSDRGRLYEQYF. The CDR3 DNA sequence: TGTGCCAGCAGCGACAGGGGGCGCCTCTACGAGCAGTACTTC.

The chain recombines TRBV5-1 with TRBJ1-1; 8 nucleotides align to TRBD1. Germline CDR1 is SGHRS and CDR2 is YFSETQ. With V trimmed by 4 bases and J by 2 bases, 4 bases remained unmatched. The CDR3 is made up of 14 amino acids. The CDR3 DNA is TGCGCCAGCAGCGGAGGACAGGGTAACACTGAAGCTTTCTTT. The encoded protein is CASSGGQGNTEAFF.

The chain uses TRBV18 and TRBJ1-3; D unclear. Germline V gives CDR1 KGHSH, CDR2 LQKENI. The CDR3 consists of 14 residues. V lost 0 bases and J 8 bases, leaving 11 bases between the germline ends. CDR3 sequence: CASSPPSPRDTIYF. CDR3 bases: TGTGCCAGCTCACCACCGAGTCCGCGTGACACCATATATTTT.

This chain links TRBV18 with TRBJ1-1; D is perhaps TRBD1 (5 bases). The germline V gene has CDR1 KGHSH and CDR2 LQKENI. The CDR3 has 16 amino acids. The V and J ends lost 0 bases and 1 base respectively, with 12 bases between them. In DNA form, the CDR3 reads TGTGCCAGCTCACCACCGACTGGTCAGGGGAACACTGAAGCTTTCTTT. Its translation: CASSPPTGQGNTEAFF.

V usage is TRBV5-1 and J usage is TRBJ2-5, with D maybe TRBD2 (7 bases). This CDR3 comprises 12 residues. Looked up from germline, CDR1 is SGHRS and CDR2 is YFSETQ. V lost 7 bases, J lost 6 bases, and 13 bases lay in between. This CDR3 reads CASGSGGQTQYF. Written as DNA, the CDR3 is TGCGCCAGCGGATCCGGGGGGCAGACCCAGTACTTC.

The chain has TRBV2 and TRBJ2-3; unclear D gene. The germline gives CDR1 SNHLY, CDR2 FYNNEI. CDR3 length: 15 residues. The V end lost 3 bases, the J end lost 5 bases, and 15 bases lay between the germline ends. CDR3 protein: CASSDFQAFGDTQYF. Written as DNA, the CDR3 is TGTGCCAGCAGTGATTTTCAGGCCTTTGGAGATACGCAGTATTTT.

The chain has TRBV6-4 and TRBJ1-5, with a possible D match to TRBD1 (5 bases). From germline, CDR1 is MRHNA and CDR2 SNTAGT. The CDR3 sequence is 14 residues long. V was cut by 3 bases and J by 2 bases, with 8 bases left in between. CDR3 coding DNA: TGTGCCAGCAGTGAACAGGAAGGCAATCAGCCCCAGCATTTT. This codes for CASSEQEGNQPQHF.

The chain links TRBV10-3 to TRBJ2-1; maybe TRBD2 (5 bases). The CDR3 contains 13 residues. Germline values: CDR1 ENHRY, CDR2 SYGVKD. Trimming pared 2 bases from V and 6 bases from J, leaving 8 bases between. The CDR3 region is CAISEGLANEQFF. CDR3 nucleotide sequence: TGTGCCATCAGTGAGGGACTTGCCAATGAGCAGTTCTTC.

There are a few counts of this clone. The junction shows a germline mismatch at one end, possibly a read error. The chain employs TRBV15 and TRBJ1-2; maybe TRBD1 (5 bases). The CDR3 loop spans 17 amino acids. The germline CDR1 and CDR2 sequences are LNHNV and YYDKDF (reference sequence). CDR3 nucleotide sequence: TGTGCCACCAGCCGAGACCTGAGTGGGGCACAAGACTATGGCTACACCTTC. As protein: CATSRDLSGAQDYGYTF.

This sequence joins TRBV28 and TRBJ2-5, with 10 positions matching TRBD1. V shed 6 bases and J 6 bases; nucleotides not matched to a gene: 10. CDR1 is MDHEN, CDR2 SYDVKM, per germline. The CDR3 covers 15 residues. CDR3 DNA sequence: TGTGCCAGCAGCCCGGGACAGGGGCAGGCAAAGACCCAGTACTTC. Translated: CASSPGQGQAKTQYF. The whole variable domain, filled in from reference TRBV28 and TRBJ2-5, reads DVKVTQSSRYLVKRTGEKVFLECVQDMDHENMFWYRQDPGLGLRLIYFSYDVKMKEKGDIPEGYSVSREKKERFSLILESASTNQTSMYLCASSPGQGQAKTQYFGPGTRLLVL.

This clone showed up just a few times. This sequence joins TRBV7-9 and TRBJ1-4; possible D gene TRBD1, 6 bases. V dropped 3 bases and J dropped 0 bases, with 11 bases sitting between them. The germline gives CDR1 SEHNR, CDR2 FQNEAQ (reference sequence). CDR3 length: 16 residues. For the CDR3, the DNA is TGTGCCAGCAGCTTCGCCGGGGGGCCAACTAATGAAAAACTGTTTTTT. It is translated as CASSFAGGPTNEKLFF.

V is TRBV7-3 and J is TRBJ2-3, with 8 bases identical to TRBD2. CDR3 size: 16 residues. V lost 1 base, J lost 3 bases, and 6 bases stayed unmatched. CDR1 and CDR2 from the germline V gene are SGHTA and FQGTGA. CDR3 bases: TGTGCCAGCAGCTTAAGGCTAGCGGGCGAGACAGATACGCAGTATTTT. Its translation: CASSLRLAGETDTQYF.

As concerns this clone: Mismatch with germline at one junction end may stem from a read error. V usage is TRBV7-7 and J usage is TRBJ2-2; 10 nucleotides agree with TRBD1. Germline lookup yields CDR1 SSHAT and CDR2 FNYEAQ (reference sequence). The CDR3 extends over 14 amino acids. This chain's CDR3 is CASSRGQGTGELFF. The CDR3 nucleotides read TGTGCTAGCAGCCGGGGACAGGGGACCGGGGAGCTGTTTTTT. The full variable domain, completed using reference TRBV7-7 and TRBJ2-2, is GAGVSQSPRYKVTKRGQDVTLRCDPISSHATLYWYQQALGQGPEFLTYFNYEAQPDKSGLPSDRFSAERPEGSISTLTIQRTEQRDSAMYRCASSRGQGTGELFFGEGSRLTVL.

The rearrangement links TRBV9 to TRBJ2-3; 9 bases line up with TRBD2. V shed 4 bases and J 5 bases; nucleotides not matched to a gene: 14. Germline CDR1 reads SGDLS; CDR2 reads YYNGEE. The length of the CDR3 is 17 residues. The CDR3 DNA reads TGTGCCAGCAGCACCCAAGGTAGCGGGAGTTCTAGAGATACGCAGTATTTT. Its protein is CASSTQGSGSSRDTQYF.

Only one count was recorded for this clone. An end of the junction does not agree with germline; a read error may underlie this. The V gene is TRBV27, the J gene TRBJ2-2; the D gene is possibly TRBD2 (7 bases). This CDR3 has 18 amino acids. Germline V gene lookup returns CDR1 MNHEY and CDR2 SMNVEV (reference sequence). The CDR3 region is CASSFSGLGTTNTGELFF. The CDR3 region has the DNA TGTGCCAGCAGTTTTAGCGGACTAGGGACAACGAACACCGGAGAGCTGTTTTTT.

This chain connects TRBV5-4 to TRBJ2-5; a possible D gene is TRBD1 (6 bases). The CDR3 extends over 15 amino acids. Trimming removed 7 bases at V and 1 base at J, with 17 bases between. The germline gives CDR1 SGHNT, CDR2 YYREEE (reference sequence). The CDR3 DNA sequence: TGTGCCAGCCTGGACAGAAGTAAAGTCCAAGAGACCCAGTACTTC. It yields the protein CASLDRSKVQETQYF.

This clone was counted a single time. The chain links TRBV11-2 to TRBJ1-3; 8 nucleotides agree with TRBD1. V lost 5 bases, J lost 0 bases, and 9 bases stayed unmatched. CDR1 is SGHAT, CDR2 FQNNGV, per germline. The CDR3 has 17 amino acids. This CDR3 reads CASSTRMGQVSGNTIYF. CDR3 sequence (DNA): TGTGCCAGCAGCACACGTATGGGACAGGTCTCTGGAAACACCATATATTTT. The full variable domain, in which reference TRBV11-2 and TRBJ1-3 provide the parts outside the CDR3, is EAGVAQSPRYKIIEKRQSVAFWCNPISGHATLYWYQQILGQGPKLLIQFQNNGVVDDSQLPKDRFSAERLKGVDSTLKIQPAKLEDSAVYLCASSTRMGQVSGNTIYFGEGSWLTVV.

This rearrangement joins TRBV27 to TRBJ2-1; 8 positions agree with TRBD1. Germline lookup yields CDR1 MNHEY and CDR2 SMNVEV (reference sequence). There are 13 residues in the CDR3. V was pared by 5 bases and J by 15 bases, with 12 bases of the junction left unmatched. The CDR3 loop is CASSLMADRVRFF. The CDR3 DNA reads as TGTGCCAGCAGTCTTATGGCGGACAGGGTGAGGTTCTTC.

V gene TRBV28 combines with J gene TRBJ2-1; a possible D gene is TRBD2 (6 bases). Trimming shortened V by 6 bases and J by 1 base, and 16 bases separated the two germline ends. This CDR3 comprises 16 residues. Germline assignment: CDR1 MDHEN and CDR2 SYDVKM. CDR3 bases: TGTGCCAGCAGCTCCGGGTCGGCGGGGTCCTACAATGAGCAGTTCTTC. Its translation is CASSSGSAGSYNEQFF.

The rearrangement uses TRBV2 and TRBJ2-1; 10 bases are a match to TRBD2. Trimming cost V 5 bases and J 10 bases; bases outside gene matches: 8. There are 14 residues in the CDR3. Germline V gene data show CDR1 as SNHLY and CDR2 as FYNNEI. The CDR3 is CASSRIAGGKEQFF. The CDR3 DNA follows: TGTGCCAGCAGTCGAATAGCGGGAGGCAAGGAGCAGTTCTTC.

The V call is TRBV5-1, the J call TRBJ2-7; 9 nucleotides agree with TRBD1. The CDR3 totals 13 residues. V was clipped by 7 bases and J by 3 bases; unmatched bases: 5. Germline V gene data show CDR1 as SGHRS and CDR2 as YFSETQ. In DNA form, the CDR3 reads TGCGCCAGCGGACAGGGGACAAACTACGAGCAGTACTTC. Protein: CASGQGTNYEQYF.

The rearrangement uses TRBV18 and TRBJ1-3, with D perhaps matching TRBD1 (6 bases). The CDR3 contains 16 residues. From germline, CDR1 is KGHSH and CDR2 LQKENI. The ends were cut back, 5 bases at V and 0 bases at J, with 14 bases in the middle. Here the CDR3 reads CASSSGQPNSGNTIYF. CDR3 coding DNA: TGTGCCAGCTCATCTGGACAGCCCAACTCTGGAAACACCATATATTTT.

This rearrangement joins TRBV28 to TRBJ2-7, with 8 nucleotides matching TRBD1. CDR3 length: 13 amino acids. Germline V lookup: CDR1 MDHEN, CDR2 SYDVKM. Trimming took 8 bases from V and 2 from J; bases not matched to a gene: 5. For the CDR3, the DNA is TGTGCCAGCGGACCGGGACAGGCCTACGAGCAGTACTTC. Its translation: CASGPGQAYEQYF.

V and J are TRBV10-3 and TRBJ2-3, with D possibly TRBD2 on 6 matching bases. V was cut by 0 bases and J by 2 bases, with 21 bases left in between. Germline V CDR1 and CDR2: ENHRY, SYGVKD. The CDR3 spans 19 residues. CDR3 DNA sequence: TGTGCCATCAGTGAGTCTTGGGAAGGAGCGGGCCATAACACAGATACGCAGTATTTT. It specifies CAISESWEGAGHNTDTQYF.